At least ten counts were recorded for the clone carrying this T cell receptor (beta chain). The germline V gene encodes CDR1 MDHEN and CDR2 SYDVKM. The CDR3 spans 14 residues. V was clipped by 8 bases and J by 4 bases, with 17 bases between them. Amplified TCR beta CDR3 regions derived from RNA transcripts. Researchers ran a first-round RT-PCR on the TCR CDR3 using the HTBI primer set. Using its own MiXCR run on the multiplex PCR reads, TCRdb lists one record per CDR3 protein. The table shows roughly 240,000 distinct CDR3 sequences, with approximately 23% occurring only once. These data belong to a study of T cells in Graves' hyperthyroidism and ophthalmopathy.

This TCR was sampled from a woman in her 40s with Graves' ophthalmopathy. The V and J genes are TRBV28 and TRBJ2-5; tentative D call: TRBD2 (7 bases). Sequencing was carried out using blood. The CDR3 protein is CASGRGGEGETQYF. CDR3 DNA sequence: TGTGCCAGCGGTAGAGGGGGGGAAGGAGAGACCCAGTACTTC.